A selection of T cell receptor beta chains follows, all from one sample in a study of shared clonotypes between healthy human individuals. Repertoires were generated with immunoSEQ multiplex PCR, while TCRdb's copy carries only in-frame clones and drops some. The sample gives approximately 1.4 million clones, about 98% of which show up once; about 0.45% is in the top ten. Sequenced sample: naive CD4+ T cells sorted from blood. Receptors originate from a man younger than 45 in good health. The CDR3 runs from the conserved cysteine through the conserved F or W. The size field is filled for only some rows; it gives once, few, many or a size class.

V gene	clone size	J gene	CDR3 protein
TRBV18	NA	TRBJ2-1	CASSRQGITPGSYNEQFF
TRBV18	NA	TRBJ2-7	CASSPSRDRTYEQYF
TRBV7-2	NA	TRBJ2-7	CASSRITGSYAEQYF
TRBV18	once	TRBJ2-3	CASSPTRTSGATDTQYF
TRBV14	NA	TRBJ2-7	CASSQDRTGRFHEQYF
TRBV30	NA	TRBJ1-1	CAWTGGNTEAFF
TRBV25-1	NA	TRBJ2-7	CASSEPRAGQYF
TRBV27	NA	TRBJ1-5	CASSPWGGRNQPQHF
TRBV11-2	once	TRBJ2-7	CASSLNRGIYEQYF
TRBV28	NA	TRBJ2-6	CASSLSGSGANVLTF
TRBV9	NA	TRBJ2-5	CASSKTGSNGGETQYF
TRBV9	NA	TRBJ2-7	CASSVDYGREQYF
TRBV6-1	NA	TRBJ1-3	CASSEASGTGNTIYF
TRBV29-1	NA	TRBJ2-3	CSVGANTDTQYF
TRBV29-1	NA	TRBJ2-1	CSVGTVDELNEQFF
TRBV19	NA	TRBJ2-1	CASSKTRQPYNEQFF
TRBV7-6	NA	TRBJ1-3	CASSLAPTGTSGNTIYF
TRBV11-2	NA	TRBJ2-1	CASTADRGDYNEQFF
TRBV29-1	NA	TRBJ1-2	CSVERDRNYGYTF
TRBV5-5	NA	TRBJ1-1	CASSLTGDTTVAEAFF
TRBV18	once	TRBJ1-5	CASSAEGFSNQPQHF
TRBV19	NA	TRBJ2-7	CASSKWAQPYEQYF
TRBV7-2	NA	TRBJ1-5	CASSPRTGDQPQHF
TRBV19	NA	TRBJ2-1	CASSMQGTEQFF
TRBV5-1	NA	TRBJ1-1	CASSLAWEGAEAFF
TRBV5-4	NA	TRBJ2-3	CASSLGLGEADTQYF
TRBV9	NA	TRBJ2-1	CASSAPGLGLSSYNEQFF
TRBV2	NA	TRBJ2-5	CASITDRLETQYF
TRBV14	NA	TRBJ1-1	CASSQEAGTEAFF
TRBV9	NA	TRBJ2-2	CASSLLTGVITGELFF
TRBV6-1	once	TRBJ2-7	CATGEGTSYEQYF
TRBV9	NA	TRBJ2-3	CASSVDPGGGSLDTQYF
TRBV2	NA	TRBJ2-1	CASRLERSSYNEQFF
TRBV10-3	NA	TRBJ2-1	CAISEGLDSFYNEQFF
TRBV5-1	NA	TRBJ1-4	CASSPQASNEKLFF
TRBV15	NA	TRBJ2-7	CATSRTPGLAGSEQYF
TRBV2	NA	TRBJ1-2	CASSVAGGADYGYTF
TRBV27	NA	TRBJ2-1	CASSPPVGTLNYNEQFF
TRBV7-8	NA	TRBJ2-7	CASSLGSFPTYEQYF
TRBV7-9	NA	TRBJ1-5	CASSSGVSNQPQHF
TRBV28	NA	TRBJ2-7	CASSLWGREQYF
TRBV28	NA	TRBJ2-3	CASSFGLAGGRASDTQYF
TRBV12-1	NA	TRBJ1-2	CASSFGVSGDGYGYTF
TRBV6-5	NA	TRBJ2-4	CASSGTVGAKNIQYF
TRBV7-2	NA	TRBJ1-2	CASSPTREPLYGYTF
TRBV2	NA	TRBJ2-7	CASSDDRLTEQYF
TRBV19	NA	TRBJ1-1	CASSPPAGGVTEAFF
TRBV15	NA	TRBJ1-5	CATSRGRSNQPQHF
TRBV5-1	NA	TRBJ1-4	CASSLDREKLFF
TRBV7-7	NA	TRBJ2-1	CASSLEAGTNNEQFF
TRBV28	NA	TRBJ2-7	CASSFAGASSYEQYF
TRBV4-1	NA	TRBJ2-1	CASSQTEGIGVGDEQFF
TRBV2	NA	TRBJ2-7	CASRYRVHEQYF
TRBV5-1	once	TRBJ1-4	CASSFDRVDEKLFF